This TCR beta chain is drawn from a study of identical twins. The CDR3 extends over 12 amino acids. Germline values: CDR1 KGHSH, CDR2 LQKENI. Trimming removed 6 bases at V and 9 bases at J, with 12 bases between. TCRdb reprocessed the 5' RACE reads with MiXCR, giving one entry per CDR3 protein. The sample has around 1.7 million distinct CDR3 sequences, about 32% seen once. This clonotype showed up just a few times. This TCR was sampled from a newborn girl in good health. Source material: cord blood. The chain joins TRBV18 to TRBJ2-1; no definite D call. CDR3 residues: CASSPAAGEQFF. CDR3 sequence (DNA): TGTGCCAGCTCGCCGGCAGCTGGTGAGCAGTTCTTC. Together with reference TRBV18 and TRBJ2-1, the CDR3 gives the full variable domain: NAGVMQNPRHLVRRRGQEARLRCSPMKGHSHVYWYRQLPEEGLKFMVYLQKENIIDESGMPKERFSAEFPKEGPSILRIQQVVRGDSAAYFCASSPAAGEQFFGPGTRLTVL.